Reported below is one T cell receptor beta chain. Sequencing was performed with immunoSEQ multiplex PCR; in TCRdb, only in-frame clones are kept and a portion is missing. The profile shows 250,000 to 300,000 clones, over 80% of them singletons. These data originate in a study of blood T cell repertoires in COVID-19. The clonotype originates from a woman between 70 and 85 years old with COVID-19, enrolled during active disease. Sequencing was performed on peripheral blood.

The CDR3 coding sequence is TGTGCCACCAGCTCAGGGATTTACAATCAGCCCCAGCATTTT. This encodes CATSSGIYNQPQHF. The chain links TRBV15 to TRBJ1-5; perhaps TRBD1 as D (5 bases). V gave up 5 bases and J gave up 3 bases, with 11 bases separating them. Germline CDR1 and CDR2: LNHNV and YYDKDF (reference sequence). The CDR3 extends over 14 amino acids.